This T cell receptor (beta chain) was retrieved from a study of CD4 T cell repertoires in COVID-19. Study-level points and caveats: Suggested intraclonal diversification: top SARS-CoV-2-reactive clonotypes appeared in two or three memory subsets.

No culture step preceded sequencing of the ex vivo isolated memory T cells. TCRdb's table, derived via immunoSEQ multiplex PCR, lists solely in-frame clones and lacks some. Of under 30,000 clones in the sample, 93% were seen once. Comments on this clone: Antigen unknown.

Germline assignment: CDR1 LNHNV and CDR2 YYDKDF (reference sequence). CDR3 length: 11 amino acids. With 3 bases removed from V and 10 bases from J, the gap between germline ends came to 9 bases. This receptor was identified in a human donor who had COVID-19. The chain recombines TRBV15 with TRBJ1-2; D remains ambiguous. The source was circulating follicular helper CD4+ T cells (cTfh) from blood, collected before the COVID-19 pandemic. CDR3 loop: CATSSLLDYTF. DNA of the CDR3: TGTGCCACCAGCAGCCTCCTAGACTACACCTTC. Filled out from reference TRBV15 and TRBJ1-2, the complete variable domain reads DAMVIQNPRYQVTQFGKPVTLSCSQTLNHNVMYWYQQKSSQAPKLLFHYYDKDFNNEADTPDNFQSRRPNTSFCFLDIRSPGLGDTAMYLCATSSLLDYTFGSGTRLTVV.